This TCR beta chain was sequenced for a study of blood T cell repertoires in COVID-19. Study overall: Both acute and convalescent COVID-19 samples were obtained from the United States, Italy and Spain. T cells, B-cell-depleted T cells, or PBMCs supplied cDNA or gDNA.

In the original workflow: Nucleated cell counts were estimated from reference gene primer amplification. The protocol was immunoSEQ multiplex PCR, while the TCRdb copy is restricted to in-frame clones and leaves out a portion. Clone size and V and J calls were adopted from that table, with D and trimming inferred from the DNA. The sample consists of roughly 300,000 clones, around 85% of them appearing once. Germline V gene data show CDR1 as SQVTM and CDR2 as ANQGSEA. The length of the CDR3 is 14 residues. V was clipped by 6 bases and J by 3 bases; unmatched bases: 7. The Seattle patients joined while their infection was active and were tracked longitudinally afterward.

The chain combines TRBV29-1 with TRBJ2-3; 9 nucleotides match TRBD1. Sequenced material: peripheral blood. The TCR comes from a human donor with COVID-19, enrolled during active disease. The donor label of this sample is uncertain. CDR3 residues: CSVVDRGLTDTQYF. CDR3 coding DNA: TGCAGCGTGGTGGACAGGGGACTTACAGATACGCAGTATTTT.